The rows below give T cell receptor beta chains drawn from one sample of a study of T-cell memory formation after mild COVID-19. One entry per CDR3 protein results from TCRdb running MiXCR on the 5' RACE reads. The sample lists 50,000 or so distinct CDR3 sequences, 12% occurring once. The sample consisted of PBMCs or a T cell subset sorted from them (not recorded which). Source of these receptors: a young man who had mild COVID-19 (a few samples of this study predate the infection). Cell type and time point are not known. The CDR3 runs from the conserved cysteine through the conserved F or W. A D gene is named only where the DNA matches it firmly. Expanded clones are given a class, and other clones once, few, many or no size at all.

j_call v_call d_call clone_size cdr3_nt cdr3_aa
TRBJ1-5 TRBV30 TRBD1 NA TGTGCCTGGGGACAGGGAGGCAATCAGCCCCAGCATTTT CAWGQGGNQPQHF
TRBJ1-1 TRBV5-1 NA NA TGCGCCAGCACATCAGGGCCAGGTGCCACTGAAGCTTTCTTT CASTSGPGATEAFF
TRBJ1-1 TRBV5-1 NA few TGCGCCAGCAGTCCGCAGCTGAACACTGAAGCTTTCTTT CASSPQLNTEAFF
TRBJ1-3 TRBV4-1 NA NA TGCGCCAGCAGCCAAGCGGGCTCTGGAAACACCATATATTTT CASSQAGSGNTIYF
TRBJ2-5 TRBV7-9 NA many TGTGCCAGCAGCAGGGGGTCCCAAGAGACCCAGTACTTC CASSRGSQETQYF
TRBJ1-3 TRBV9 NA NA TGTGCCAGCAGCGTAGACTCTCCCAGCTCTGGAAACACCATATATTTT CASSVDSPSSGNTIYF
TRBJ1-6 TRBV5-1 NA few TGCGCCAGCAGCTTGGATCCTAACAGTAATAATTCACCCCTCCACTTT CASSLDPNSNNSPLHF
TRBJ2-1 TRBV10-3 NA many TGTGCCATCAGTGAGTCGATTTATGAGCAGTTCTTC CAISESIYEQFF
TRBJ2-7 TRBV30 NA many TGTGCCTGTGGGCCGATCTGGGACGAGCAGTACTTC CACGPIWDEQYF
TRBJ1-2 TRBV6-2/TRBV6-3 NA NA TGTGCCAGCAGTTACAGGGCAGCCTATGGCTACACCTTC CASSYRAAYGYTF
TRBJ1-1 TRBV7-3 NA few TGTGCCAGCAGCTCCGTCGTCTTCTCTGAAGCTTTCTTT CASSSVVFSEAFF
TRBJ1-4 TRBV12-3/TRBV12-4 NA few TGTGCCAGCAGTTATCCCAACTTGGCTAATGAAAAACTGTTTTTT CASSYPNLANEKLFF
TRBJ1-1 TRBV15 NA NA TGTGCCACCAGCAGAGACATACACACTGAAGCTTTCTTT CATSRDIHTEAFF
TRBJ2-1 TRBV12-5 NA few TGTGCTAGTGGTTTGGTACAAGGACCGAGGGTAAATGAGCAGTTCTTC CASGLVQGPRVNEQFF
TRBJ2-4 TRBV6-2/TRBV6-3 NA many TGTGCCAGCAGTTGGGATGCTTTGGCCAAAAACATTCAGTACTTC CASSWDALAKNIQYF
TRBJ2-1 TRBV5-1 NA many TGCGCCAGCAGCTTTTCCAATGAGCAGTTCTTC CASSFSNEQFF
TRBJ2-5 TRBV5-4 NA NA TGTGCCAGCAGCTTAAAGGTGGGCGAGACCCAGTACTTC CASSLKVGETQYF
TRBJ1-5 TRBV27 NA NA TGTGCCAGCAGTTTATGGTACAGTCGTCAGCCCCAGCATTTT CASSLWYSRQPQHF
TRBJ2-7 TRBV12-1 NA NA TGTGCCAGCAGCCCCTCGGCCGCCGGGACAGGGTCTTTCACTCGGTACTTC CASSPSAAGTGSFTRYF
TRBJ2-5 TRBV7-7 TRBD2 NA TGTGCTAGCAGGCTAGCGGGGCAAGAGACCCAGTACTTC CASRLAGQETQYF
TRBJ2-5 TRBV7-9 TRBD1 NA TGTGCCAGCAGCTCCGGGACAGGGCTCTTTCGAGAGACCCAGTACTTC CASSSGTGLFRETQYF
TRBJ1-2 TRBV7-2 NA NA TGTGCCAGCGGCGTAGGGTTTAAGGATGGCTACACCTTC CASGVGFKDGYTF
TRBJ1-2 TRBV5-1 NA few TGCGCCAGCAGCTTTACAGGGAACTATGGCTACACCTTC CASSFTGNYGYTF
TRBJ2-5 TRBV9 NA NA TGTGCCAGCAGCGTAGCTGGGCAGACCCAAGAGACCCAGTACTTC CASSVAGQTQETQYF
TRBJ2-5 TRBV7-9 NA many TGTGCCAGCAGCCTTGGGGGGAGGAAGACCCAGTACTTC CASSLGGRKTQYF
TRBJ2-1 TRBV7-3 TRBD2 many TGTGCCAGCAGCCCGGGGGGGTCCTACAATGAGCAGTTCTTC CASSPGGSYNEQFF
TRBJ2-1 TRBV24-1 TRBD1 NA TGTGCCACCAGTGCCGTGGACAGGGGGCGCAGAAATGAGCAGTTCTTC CATSAVDRGRRNEQFF